This passage covers 21 T cell receptor beta chains from one sample sequenced in a study of cytomegalovirus exposure and HLA in healthy donors. PCR was performed using 60 Vbeta and 13 Jbeta primers. TCRdb keeps only in-frame clones here, not all; method: immunoSEQ multiplex PCR. The sample has about 140,000 clones, around 80% seen once. Sequenced: PBMCs. These receptors came from a woman aged 40 to 50 in good health and CMV-seronegative.

This chain connects TRBV5-6 to TRBJ1-1, with no clear D. V lost 4 bases and J lost 0, with 7 bases in between. The CDR3 is made up of 13 amino acids. Germline V gene sequence: CDR1 SGHDT, CDR2 YYEEEE. CDR3 amino acids: CASSAEVNTEAFF. In nucleotides, the CDR3 is TGTGCCAGCAGCGCCGAGGTGAACACTGAAGCTTTCTTT.

The J gene is TRBJ1-5, the V gene TRBV27; no clear D gene. Per germline, CDR1 MNHEY and CDR2 SMNVEV (reference sequence). The CDR3 has 14 amino acids. V was shortened by 3 bases and J by 1 base, with 7 bases between the two germline ends. Written as DNA, the CDR3 is TGTGCCAGCAGTTTTGCCGGGAGCAATCAGCCCCAGCATTTT. This encodes CASSFAGSNQPQHF.

This clone was counted only a few times. V and J are TRBV27 and TRBJ2-7; D is undetermined. V lost 10 bases to trimming and J lost 2 bases, with 24 bases between them. CDR1 is MNHEY, CDR2 SMNVEV, per germline (reference sequence). The CDR3 totals 16 residues. The CDR3 region has the DNA TGTGCCACCCAACCTACCCCCTCTGACGGAGCCTACGAGCAGTACTTC. This encodes CATQPTPSDGAYEQYF.

V usage is TRBV7-2 and J usage is TRBJ2-3; no clear D gene. V was clipped by 4 bases and J by 2 bases, with 7 bases between them. In germline, CDR1 is SGHTA, CDR2 FQGNSA. The CDR3 is 13 amino acids. CDR3 DNA sequence: TGTGCCAGCAGCTGGGCTAACACAGATACGCAGTATTTT. Translation: CASSWANTDTQYF. Filled out from reference TRBV7-2 and TRBJ2-3, the complete variable domain reads GAGVSQSPSNKVTEKGKDVELRCDPISGHTALYWYRQSLGQGLEFLIYFQGNSAPDKSGLPSDRFSAERTGGSVSTLTIQRTQQEDSAVYLCASSWANTDTQYFGPGTRLTVL.

The rearrangement joins TRBV7-8 to TRBJ1-4; a possible D gene is TRBD1 (6 bases). Per germline, CDR1 SGHVS and CDR2 FQNEAQ. Deletions cut 2 bases from V and 3 bases from J, with 13 bases between. The CDR3 is 16 residues long. The chain's CDR3 is CASSLLGGQPNEKLFF. The CDR3 DNA sequence: TGTGCCAGCAGCTTACTGGGGGGGCAACCTAATGAAAAACTGTTTTTT. The variable domain in full, with the rest retrieved from reference TRBV7-8 and TRBJ1-4, is GAGVSQSPRYKVAKRGQDVALRCDPISGHVSLFWYQQALGQGPEFLTYFQNEAQLDKSGLPSDRFFAERPEGSVSTLKIQRTQQEDSAVYLCASSLLGGQPNEKLFFGSGTQLSVL.

The rearrangement uses TRBV10-3 and TRBJ2-7; D might be TRBD1 (6 bases). This CDR3 is built from 12 residues. The V and J ends lost 8 bases and 2 bases respectively, with 10 bases between them. CDR1 ENHRY and CDR2 SYGVKD come from the germline V gene. The CDR3 loop reads CAIRDNTYEQYF. The CDR3 DNA sequence: TGTGCCATCCGGGACAACACCTACGAGCAGTACTTC.

The V call is TRBV6-4, the J call TRBJ1-1, with 10 positions matching TRBD1. V was clipped by 5 bases and J by 5 bases; unmatched bases: 11. Germline assignment: CDR1 MRHNA and CDR2 SNTAGT. The CDR3 has 16 residues. The CDR3 nucleotides are TGTGCCAGCAGTTGGGGTGACAGGGGGCTTCGGACTGAAGCTTTCTTT. Translating gives CASSWGDRGLRTEAFF.

Only a few counts were recorded for this clone. This chain uses TRBV18 with TRBJ2-1; the D gene is possibly TRBD2 (5 bases). Germline assignment: CDR1 KGHSH and CDR2 LQKENI. The CDR3 extends over 16 amino acids. V dropped 4 bases and J dropped 0 bases, with 13 bases sitting between them. This CDR3 reads CASSLREGGSYNEQFF. The CDR3 nucleotides are TGTGCCAGCTCACTCCGTGAGGGCGGCTCCTACAATGAGCAGTTCTTC.

This clone was counted once. The chain is built from TRBV29-1 and TRBJ1-1, with 7 nucleotides matching TRBD1. V dropped 7 bases and J dropped 11; count of bases not matched to a gene: 13. The CDR3 contains 12 residues. Germline lookup yields CDR1 SQVTM and CDR2 ANQGSEA. The CDR3 here is CSARDSHSLAFF. In DNA form, the CDR3 reads TGCAGCGCGAGGGACAGCCATTCGTTGGCTTTCTTT. The complete variable domain, with remaining parts taken from reference TRBV29-1 and TRBJ1-1, reads SAVISQKPSRDICQRGTSLTIQCQVDSQVTMMFWYRQQPGQSLTLIATANQGSEATYESGFVIDKFPISRPNLTFSTLTVSNMSPEDSSIYLCSARDSHSLAFFGQGTRLTVV.

The chain recombines TRBV11-3 with TRBJ2-3; TRBD2 might be the D (5 bases). This CDR3 has 13 amino acids. Germline-derived CDR1 and CDR2 are SGHNT and YENEEA. Trimming stripped 5 bases from V and 3 bases from J, with 9 bases between. In DNA, the CDR3 is TGTGCCAGCAGCATCCCGGGGACAGATACGCAGTATTTT. As protein: CASSIPGTDTQYF.

Details on this clone: The junction departs from the called germline gene at one end, perhaps through a read error. The chain combines TRBV5-4 with TRBJ2-7, with a tentative D call TRBD2 (7 bases). The CDR3 runs 14 residues. Germline V gene lookup returns CDR1 SGHNT and CDR2 YYREEE (reference sequence). CDR3 in DNA: TGTGCCAGCAGCTTGGGGGTTGGGGGGGCTCAGGTGAGCTTC. Protein: CASSLGVGGAQVSF.

The chain has TRBV28 and TRBJ2-2, with D hard to call. CDR1 MDHEN and CDR2 SYDVKM come from the germline V gene. The CDR3 extends over 15 amino acids. V was shortened by 2 bases and J by 4 bases, with 11 bases between the two germline ends. CDR3 coding DNA: TGTGCCAGCAGTTTAAGTTCTACCATCACCGGGGAGCTGTTTTTT. Encoded protein: CASSLSSTITGELFF.

This clone was observed a handful of times. This rearrangement joins TRBV25-1 to TRBJ1-4; tentative D call: TRBD1 (6 bases). There are 15 residues in the CDR3. Trimming shortened V by 6 bases and J by 5 bases, and 16 bases separated the two germline ends. Germline V gives CDR1 MGHDK, CDR2 SYGVNS. The CDR3 region is CASSKEGGGNEKLFF. CDR3 nucleotide sequence: TGTGCCAGCAGCAAAGAGGGGGGGGGAAATGAAAAACTGTTTTTT.

The chain uses TRBV2 and TRBJ2-5, with D unresolved. With the DNA end fitting TRBJ2-7 better, the J assignment may be wrong. The CDR3 extends over 13 amino acids. Germline V lookup: CDR1 SNHLY, CDR2 FYNNEI. CDR3 DNA sequence: TGTGCCAGCAGGACTCAACCTGCCAACGAGCAGTACTTC. This translates into CASRTQPANEQYF.

CDR3: CASTGNLMNTEAFF. DNA for the CDR3: TGTGCCAGCACGGGTAATCTCATGAACACTGAAGCTTTCTTT. The chain links TRBV28 to TRBJ1-1; D call uncertain. The CDR3 length is 14 residues. Germline lookup yields CDR1 MDHEN and CDR2 SYDVKM. V was trimmed by 7 bases and J by 0 bases, leaving 12 bases between them.

This chain joins TRBV6-5 and TRBJ1-2; TRBD1 is a possible D gene (5 bases). This CDR3 is built from 14 residues. V was shortened by 6 bases and J by 0 bases, with 11 bases between the two germline ends. Germline V CDR1 and CDR2: MNHEY, SVGAGI. Here the CDR3 DNA reads TGTGCCAGCAGCCCACAGGTAGCTAACTATGGCTACACCTTC. Amino acid sequence: CASSPQVANYGYTF.

A few counts support this clone. This chain connects TRBV5-1 to TRBJ1-6, with 9 bases fitting TRBD1. With 4 bases clipped from V and 0 bases from J, the junction kept 8 bases outside the gene matches. The V gene's germline CDR1 is SGHRS and CDR2 YFSETQ. The CDR3 extends over 18 amino acids. The CDR3 sequence: CASSGGTGLGSYNSPLHF. The CDR3 DNA is TGCGCCAGCAGCGGAGGGACAGGGCTAGGCTCCTATAATTCACCCCTCCACTTT.

This chain connects TRBV5-4 to TRBJ2-1; D is possibly TRBD2 (6 bases). The CDR3 is 14 amino acids. Germline V gene data show CDR1 as SGHNT and CDR2 as YYREEE (reference sequence). V lost 0 bases to trimming and J lost 6 bases, with 10 bases between them. As DNA, the CDR3 is TGTGCCAGCAGCTTGGCGTTGCGGGGCAATGAGCAGTTCTTC. Its protein is CASSLALRGNEQFF.

This sequence joins TRBV7-8 and TRBJ2-2; the match to TRBD2 covers 7 bases. The CDR3 extends over 15 amino acids. Germline loops: CDR1 SGHVS, CDR2 FQNEAQ. V gave up 2 bases and J gave up 5 bases; unmatched junction bases: 5. The CDR3 nucleotides are TGTGCCAGCAGCTTATTGGCGGGAGAGACCGGGGAGCTGTTTTTT. As protein: CASSLLAGETGELFF.

The CDR3 reads CASSPSWTGSGNTIYF. As DNA, the CDR3 is TGTGCCAGCTCACCATCTTGGACAGGGTCAGGAAACACCATATATTTT. This sequence joins TRBV18 and TRBJ1-3; 8 nucleotides agree with TRBD1. The trim removed 2 bases at V and 4 bases at J, leaving 7 bases unmatched. The CDR3 consists of 16 residues. Germline assignment: CDR1 KGHSH and CDR2 LQKENI.

The rearrangement joins TRBV7-3 to TRBJ2-1, with 12 nucleotides matching TRBD1. This CDR3 has 15 residues. J lost 6 bases, V lost 3 bases, and 3 bases had no gene match. Germline V gene data show CDR1 as SGHTA and CDR2 as FQGTGA. CDR3 amino acids: CASSLGQGAINEQFF. In DNA form, the CDR3 reads TGTGCCAGCAGCTTGGGACAGGGGGCGATCAATGAGCAGTTCTTC.